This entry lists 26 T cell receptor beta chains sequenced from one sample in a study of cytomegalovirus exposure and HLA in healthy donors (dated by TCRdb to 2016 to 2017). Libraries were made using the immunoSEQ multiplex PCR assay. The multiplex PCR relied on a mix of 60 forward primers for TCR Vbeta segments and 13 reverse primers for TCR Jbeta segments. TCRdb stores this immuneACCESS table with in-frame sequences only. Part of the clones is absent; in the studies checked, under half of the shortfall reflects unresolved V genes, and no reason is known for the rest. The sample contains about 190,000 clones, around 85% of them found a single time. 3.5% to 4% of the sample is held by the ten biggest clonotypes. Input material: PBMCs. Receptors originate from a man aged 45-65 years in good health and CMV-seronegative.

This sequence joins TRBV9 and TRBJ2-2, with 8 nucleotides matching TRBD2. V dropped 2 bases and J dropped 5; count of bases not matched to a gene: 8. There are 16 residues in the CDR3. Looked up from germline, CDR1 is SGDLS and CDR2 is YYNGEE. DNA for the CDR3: TGTGCCAGCAGCGTCGGGGGGGGCCGCGGTACCGGGGAGCTGTTTTTT. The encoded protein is CASSVGGGRGTGELFF.

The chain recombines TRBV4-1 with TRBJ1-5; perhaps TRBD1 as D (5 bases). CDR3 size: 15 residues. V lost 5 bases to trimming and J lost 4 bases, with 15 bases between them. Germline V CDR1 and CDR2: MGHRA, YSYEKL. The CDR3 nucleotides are TGCGCCAGCAGCGGGGGTTTGGGGGGGAATCAGCCCCAGCATTTT. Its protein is CASSGGLGGNQPQHF.

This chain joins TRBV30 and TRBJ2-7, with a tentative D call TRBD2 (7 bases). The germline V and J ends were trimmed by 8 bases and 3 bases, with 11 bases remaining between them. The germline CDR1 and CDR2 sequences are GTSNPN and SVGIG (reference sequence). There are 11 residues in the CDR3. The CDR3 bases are TGTGCCGGAGCGGGACACTACGAGCAGTACTTC. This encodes CAGAGHYEQYF.

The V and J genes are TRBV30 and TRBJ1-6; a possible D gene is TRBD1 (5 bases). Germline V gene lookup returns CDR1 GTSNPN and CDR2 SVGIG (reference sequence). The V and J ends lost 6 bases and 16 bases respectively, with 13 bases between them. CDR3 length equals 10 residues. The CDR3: CACWGGVLHF. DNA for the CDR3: TGTGCCTGCTGGGGGGGAGTTCTCCACTTT.

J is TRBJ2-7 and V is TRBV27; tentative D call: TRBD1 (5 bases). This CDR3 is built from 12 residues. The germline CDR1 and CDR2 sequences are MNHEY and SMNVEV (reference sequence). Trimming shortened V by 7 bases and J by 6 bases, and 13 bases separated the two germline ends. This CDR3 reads CASKTAGLEQYF. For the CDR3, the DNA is TGTGCCAGCAAAACGGCAGGGCTCGAGCAGTACTTC.

As DNA, the CDR3 is TGTGCCAGCAGCCCACAGGCCGGATCCTACGAGCAGTACTTC. Protein product: CASSPQAGSYEQYF. The chain employs TRBV7-3 and TRBJ2-5, with D perhaps matching TRBD1 (5 bases). The DNA matches TRBJ2-7 better at its end, which makes the J call doubtful. Germline CDR1 and CDR2: SGHTA and FQGTGA. The length of the CDR3 is 14 residues.

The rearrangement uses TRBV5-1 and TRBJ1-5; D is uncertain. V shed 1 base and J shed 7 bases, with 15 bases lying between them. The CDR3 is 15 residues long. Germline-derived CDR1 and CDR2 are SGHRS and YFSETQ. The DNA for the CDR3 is TGCGCCAGCAGCTTGTCTGGGGAGCAGTTCCAGCCCCAGCATTTT. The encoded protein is CASSLSGEQFQPQHF.

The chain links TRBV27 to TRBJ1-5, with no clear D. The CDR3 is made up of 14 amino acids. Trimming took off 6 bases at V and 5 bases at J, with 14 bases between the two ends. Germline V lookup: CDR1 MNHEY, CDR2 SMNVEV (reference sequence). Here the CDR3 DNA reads TGTGCCAGCAGCTTTACGGGGATAGATCAGCCCCAGCATTTT. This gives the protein CASSFTGIDQPQHF.

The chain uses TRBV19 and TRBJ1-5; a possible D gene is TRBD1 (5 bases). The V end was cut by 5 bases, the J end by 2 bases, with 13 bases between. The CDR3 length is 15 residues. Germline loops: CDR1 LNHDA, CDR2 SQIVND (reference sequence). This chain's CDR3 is CASSEGLGRNQPQHF. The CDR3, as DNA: TGTGCCAGTAGTGAGGGACTAGGACGCAATCAGCCCCAGCATTTT.

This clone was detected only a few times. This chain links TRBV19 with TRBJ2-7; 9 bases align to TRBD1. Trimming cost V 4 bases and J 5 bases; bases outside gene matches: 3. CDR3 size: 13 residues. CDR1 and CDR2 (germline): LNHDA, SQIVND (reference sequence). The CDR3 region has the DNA TGTGCCAGTAGTAGGGACAGGGAGAACGAGCAGTACTTC. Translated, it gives CASSRDRENEQYF.

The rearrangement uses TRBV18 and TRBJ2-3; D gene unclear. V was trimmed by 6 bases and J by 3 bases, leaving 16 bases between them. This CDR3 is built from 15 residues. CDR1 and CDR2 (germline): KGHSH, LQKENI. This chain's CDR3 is CASSQDVVRTDTQYF. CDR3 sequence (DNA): TGTGCCAGCTCGCAAGATGTCGTCAGGACAGATACGCAGTATTTT.

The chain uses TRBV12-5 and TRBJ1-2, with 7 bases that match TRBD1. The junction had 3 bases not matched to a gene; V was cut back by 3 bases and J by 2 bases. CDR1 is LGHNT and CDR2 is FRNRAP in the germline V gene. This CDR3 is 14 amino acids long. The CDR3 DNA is TGTGCTAGTGGTTTCCCAGGGGGGAACTATGGCTACACCTTC. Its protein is CASGFPGGNYGYTF.

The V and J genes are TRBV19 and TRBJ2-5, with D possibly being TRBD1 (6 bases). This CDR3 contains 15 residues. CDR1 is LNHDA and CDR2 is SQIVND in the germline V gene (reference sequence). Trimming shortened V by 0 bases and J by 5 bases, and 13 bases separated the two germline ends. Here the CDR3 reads CASSIELGAWETQYF. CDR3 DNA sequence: TGTGCCAGTAGTATAGAGTTGGGGGCATGGGAGACCCAGTACTTC. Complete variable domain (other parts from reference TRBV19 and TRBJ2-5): DGGITQSPKYLFRKEGQNVTLSCEQNLNHDAMYWYRQDPGQGLRLIYYSQIVNDFQKGDIAEGYSVSREKKESFPLTVTSAQKNPTAFYLCASSIELGAWETQYFGPGTRLLVL.

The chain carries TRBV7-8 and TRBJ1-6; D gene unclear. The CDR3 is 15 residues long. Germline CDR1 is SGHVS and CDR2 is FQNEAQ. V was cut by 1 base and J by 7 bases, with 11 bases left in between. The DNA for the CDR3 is TGTGCCAGCAGCTTAGTGAGGGCCGCAAATTCACCCCTCCACTTT. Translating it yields CASSLVRAANSPLHF.

CDR3 loop: CASSPEGNRSPLHF. CDR3 in DNA: TGTGCCAGCAGTCCGGAGGGTAATAGATCACCCCTCCACTTT. V and J are TRBV6-5 and TRBJ1-6; no definite D call. This CDR3 has 14 amino acids. Germline CDR1 reads MNHEY; CDR2 reads SVGAGI. The V end was cut by 5 bases, the J end by 10 bases, with 15 bases between.

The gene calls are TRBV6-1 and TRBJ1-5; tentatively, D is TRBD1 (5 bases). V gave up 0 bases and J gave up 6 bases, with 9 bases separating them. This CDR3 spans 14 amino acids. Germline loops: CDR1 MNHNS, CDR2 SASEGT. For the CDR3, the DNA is TGTGCCAGCAGTGAAGCGCAGGGTTTTCAGCCCCAGCATTTT. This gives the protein CASSEAQGFQPQHF.

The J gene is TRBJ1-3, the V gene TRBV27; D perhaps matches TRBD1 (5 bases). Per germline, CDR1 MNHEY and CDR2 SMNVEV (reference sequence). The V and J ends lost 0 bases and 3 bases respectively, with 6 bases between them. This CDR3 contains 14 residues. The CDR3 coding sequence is TGTGCCAGCAGTTTATCGGGGGGTGGAAACACCATATATTTT. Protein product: CASSLSGGGNTIYF.

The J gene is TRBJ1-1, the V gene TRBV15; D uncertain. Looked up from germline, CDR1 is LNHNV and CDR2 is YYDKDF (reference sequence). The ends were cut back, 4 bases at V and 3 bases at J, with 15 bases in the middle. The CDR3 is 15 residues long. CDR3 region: CATSTDGRGYTEAFF. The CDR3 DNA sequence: TGTGCCACCAGCACGGATGGTCGCGGGTACACTGAAGCTTTCTTT.

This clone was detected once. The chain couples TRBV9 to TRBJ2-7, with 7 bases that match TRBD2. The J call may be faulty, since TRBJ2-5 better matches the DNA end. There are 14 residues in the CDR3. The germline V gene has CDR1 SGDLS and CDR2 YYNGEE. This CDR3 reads CASSVGTSGETQYF. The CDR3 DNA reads TGTGCCAGCAGCGTAGGGACTAGTGGAGAGACCCAGTACTTC.

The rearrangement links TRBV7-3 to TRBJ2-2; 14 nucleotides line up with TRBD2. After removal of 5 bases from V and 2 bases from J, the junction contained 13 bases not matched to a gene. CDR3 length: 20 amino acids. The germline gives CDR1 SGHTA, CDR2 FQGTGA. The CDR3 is CASSAPGTSGGPLNTGELFF. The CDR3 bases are TGTGCCAGCAGCGCACCTGGGACTAGCGGGGGCCCTTTAAACACCGGGGAGCTGTTTTTT.

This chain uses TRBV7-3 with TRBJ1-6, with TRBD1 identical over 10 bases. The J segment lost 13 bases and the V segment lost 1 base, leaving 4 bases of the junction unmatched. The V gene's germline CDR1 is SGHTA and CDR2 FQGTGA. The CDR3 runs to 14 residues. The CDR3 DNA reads TGTGCCAGCAGCTTAAAAGGACAGGGGGGGCCCCTCCACTTT. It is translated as CASSLKGQGGPLHF.

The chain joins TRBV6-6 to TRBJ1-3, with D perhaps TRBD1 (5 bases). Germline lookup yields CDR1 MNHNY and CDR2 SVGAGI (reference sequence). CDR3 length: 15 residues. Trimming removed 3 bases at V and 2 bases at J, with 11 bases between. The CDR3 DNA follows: TGTGCCAGCAGTTATATTGGACAACCTGGAAACACCATATATTTT. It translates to CASSYIGQPGNTIYF.

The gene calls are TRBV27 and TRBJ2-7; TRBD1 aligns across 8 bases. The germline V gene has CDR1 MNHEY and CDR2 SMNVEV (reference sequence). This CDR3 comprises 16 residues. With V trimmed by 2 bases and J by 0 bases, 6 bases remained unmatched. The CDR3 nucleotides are TGTGCCAGCAGTTTAACTCTTGGGACAGGCTCCTACGAGCAGTACTTC. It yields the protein CASSLTLGTGSYEQYF.

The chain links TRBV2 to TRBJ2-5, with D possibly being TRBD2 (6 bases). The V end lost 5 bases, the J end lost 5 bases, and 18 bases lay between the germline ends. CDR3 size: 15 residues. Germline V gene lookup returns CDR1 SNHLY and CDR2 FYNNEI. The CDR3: CASSPGRSGVETQYF. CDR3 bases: TGTGCCAGCAGTCCCGGTAGATCGGGGGTTGAGACCCAGTACTTC.

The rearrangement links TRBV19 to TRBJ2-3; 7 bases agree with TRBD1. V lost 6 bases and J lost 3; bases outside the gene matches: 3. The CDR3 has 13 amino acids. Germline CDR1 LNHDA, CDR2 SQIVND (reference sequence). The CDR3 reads CASSSTGTDTQYF. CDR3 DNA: TGTGCCAGTAGCTCGACAGGGACAGATACGCAGTATTTT.

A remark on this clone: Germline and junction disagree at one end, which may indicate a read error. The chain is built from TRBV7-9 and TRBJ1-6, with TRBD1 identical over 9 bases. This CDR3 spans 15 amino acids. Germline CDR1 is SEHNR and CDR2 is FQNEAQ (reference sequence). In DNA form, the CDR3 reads TGTTCCAGCAGCTGGACAGGGGACTATAATTCACCCCTCCACTTT. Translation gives CSSSWTGDYNSPLHF. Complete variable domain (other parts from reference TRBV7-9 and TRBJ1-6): DTGVSQNPRHKITKRGQNVTFRCDPISEHNRLYWYRQTLGQGPEFLTYFQNEAQLEKSRLLSDRFSAERPKGSFSTLEIQRTEQGDSAMYLCSSSWTGDYNSPLHFGNGTRLTVT.